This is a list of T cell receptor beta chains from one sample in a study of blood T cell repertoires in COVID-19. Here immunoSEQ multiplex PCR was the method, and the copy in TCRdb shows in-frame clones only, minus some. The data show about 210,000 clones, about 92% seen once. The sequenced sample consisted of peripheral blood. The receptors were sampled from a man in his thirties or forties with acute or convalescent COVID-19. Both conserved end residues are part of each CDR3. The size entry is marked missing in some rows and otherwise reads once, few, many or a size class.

cdr3_aa: CASSNGQSANQPQHF
clone_size: -
v_call: TRBV6-2/TRBV6-3
j_call: TRBJ1-5

cdr3_aa: CASRIQGFYGYTF
clone_size: -
v_call: TRBV19
j_call: TRBJ1-2

cdr3_aa: CASSVRIFDSPLHF
clone_size: -
v_call: TRBV9
j_call: TRBJ1-6

cdr3_aa: CASSLGDRNEKLFF
clone_size: -
v_call: TRBV5-5
j_call: TRBJ1-4

cdr3_aa: CASSPPQQRNTEAFF
clone_size: -
v_call: TRBV6-2/TRBV6-3
j_call: TRBJ1-1

cdr3_aa: CASSLVLAGGLDTQYF
clone_size: -
v_call: TRBV7-6
j_call: TRBJ2-3

cdr3_aa: CASSLSGDRVHEQYF
clone_size: -
v_call: TRBV27
j_call: TRBJ2-7

cdr3_aa: CASSPLEDTQYF
clone_size: -
v_call: TRBV28
j_call: TRBJ2-3

cdr3_aa: CASSFNRGEQPQHF
clone_size: -
v_call: TRBV7-6
j_call: TRBJ1-5

cdr3_aa: CASSLLGSPAGGYEQFF
clone_size: -
v_call: TRBV7-3
j_call: TRBJ2-1

cdr3_aa: CASSSSYGYTF
clone_size: once
v_call: TRBV7-9
j_call: TRBJ1-2

cdr3_aa: CASRVGGSTYEQYF
clone_size: -
v_call: TRBV14
j_call: TRBJ2-7

cdr3_aa: CASRPGQTSGNTIYF
clone_size: -
v_call: TRBV27
j_call: TRBJ1-3

cdr3_aa: CASSLLAGGRNEQFF
clone_size: -
v_call: TRBV7-9
j_call: TRBJ2-1

cdr3_aa: CASSLPENTEAFF
clone_size: -
v_call: TRBV6-5
j_call: TRBJ1-1

cdr3_aa: CASSLSGYEQYF
clone_size: -
v_call: TRBV5-5
j_call: TRBJ2-7

cdr3_aa: CASSLTSSYEQYF
clone_size: -
v_call: TRBV5-1
j_call: TRBJ2-7

cdr3_aa: CASSLGAGGVRYGYTF
clone_size: -
v_call: TRBV11-2
j_call: TRBJ1-2

cdr3_aa: CASSLGEKLFF
clone_size: -
v_call: TRBV28
j_call: TRBJ1-4

cdr3_aa: CASSFSGTNTGELFF
clone_size: once
v_call: TRBV11-3
j_call: TRBJ2-2

cdr3_aa: CASSLSASRGSEQYF
clone_size: -
v_call: TRBV27
j_call: TRBJ2-7

cdr3_aa: CASSLSQGVEEQYF
clone_size: -
v_call: TRBV27
j_call: TRBJ2-7

cdr3_aa: CASSQDYTVANIQYF
clone_size: -
v_call: TRBV4-2
j_call: TRBJ2-4

cdr3_aa: CASSRQGTNTEAFF
clone_size: few
v_call: TRBV19
j_call: TRBJ1-1

cdr3_aa: CASRIAGAPSGELFF
clone_size: -
v_call: TRBV7-2
j_call: TRBJ2-2

cdr3_aa: CASRDRGSYGYTF
clone_size: -
v_call: TRBV12-3/TRBV12-4
j_call: TRBJ1-2

cdr3_aa: CASSPDGDYGYTF
clone_size: few
v_call: TRBV5-1
j_call: TRBJ1-2

cdr3_aa: CASSPHSSREKLFF
clone_size: -
v_call: TRBV11-2
j_call: TRBJ1-4

cdr3_aa: CASSGVGSSYNSPLHF
clone_size: -
v_call: TRBV7-9
j_call: TRBJ1-6

cdr3_aa: CASSFRRQGRAPYTF
clone_size: -
v_call: TRBV28
j_call: TRBJ1-2

cdr3_aa: CASSLSQGYEQYF
clone_size: once
v_call: TRBV12-3/TRBV12-4
j_call: TRBJ2-7

cdr3_aa: CASTRQGLQETQYF
clone_size: -
v_call: TRBV11-3
j_call: TRBJ2-5

cdr3_aa: CATRKWDTRDTQYF
clone_size: -
v_call: TRBV27
j_call: TRBJ2-3

cdr3_aa: CASSLTVSHEQYF
clone_size: -
v_call: TRBV28
j_call: TRBJ2-7

cdr3_aa: CSASHNQPQHF
clone_size: -
v_call: TRBV20-1
j_call: TRBJ1-5

cdr3_aa: CASGGLGAETQYF
clone_size: once
v_call: TRBV11-2
j_call: TRBJ2-5

cdr3_aa: CASSGGRLDTQYF
clone_size: -
v_call: TRBV2
j_call: TRBJ2-3

cdr3_aa: CASSFRLAGVVEQYF
clone_size: -
v_call: TRBV5-4
j_call: TRBJ2-7

cdr3_aa: CASSVSPYGGSGETQYF
clone_size: -
v_call: TRBV5-1
j_call: TRBJ2-5

cdr3_aa: CASSRTDGLYEQYF
clone_size: -
v_call: TRBV28
j_call: TRBJ2-7

cdr3_aa: CASSQGTSGSTDTQYF
clone_size: -
v_call: TRBV5-1
j_call: TRBJ2-3

cdr3_aa: CASSSGTGVFEQYF
clone_size: -
v_call: TRBV6-2/TRBV6-3
j_call: TRBJ2-7

cdr3_aa: CASSSEEAGTQYF
clone_size: -
v_call: TRBV6-5
j_call: TRBJ2-3

cdr3_aa: CASSPFTPGEQYF
clone_size: -
v_call: TRBV3-1/TRBV3-2
j_call: TRBJ2-7

cdr3_aa: CASSYSGTGGLHEKLFF
clone_size: -
v_call: TRBV28
j_call: TRBJ1-4

cdr3_aa: CSAEGTGAGELFF
clone_size: -
v_call: TRBV29-1
j_call: TRBJ2-2

cdr3_aa: CASSPNTYEQYF
clone_size: -
v_call: TRBV3-1/TRBV3-2
j_call: TRBJ2-7

cdr3_aa: CAISRGTDYGYTF
clone_size: -
v_call: TRBV10-3
j_call: TRBJ1-2

cdr3_aa: CASSPGLAGGYNEQFF
clone_size: -
v_call: TRBV5-6
j_call: TRBJ2-1

cdr3_aa: CASSRQGASSYEQYF
clone_size: once
v_call: TRBV28
j_call: TRBJ2-7

cdr3_aa: CASSAGHSGKQETQYF
clone_size: -
v_call: TRBV7-9
j_call: TRBJ2-5

cdr3_aa: CASSWGETSPNYGYTF
clone_size: -
v_call: TRBV5-1
j_call: TRBJ1-2

cdr3_aa: CASSRTSGNTGELFF
clone_size: -
v_call: TRBV18
j_call: TRBJ2-2

cdr3_aa: CASSLPRGTFYNEQFF
clone_size: -
v_call: TRBV5-1
j_call: TRBJ2-1

cdr3_aa: CASSYSNRNPVTEAFF
clone_size: -
v_call: TRBV6-5
j_call: TRBJ1-1